The sequence of this T cell receptor beta chain was determined in a study of T cell repertoires in cytomegalovirus infection. Study context: In the study, CMV epitopes included recently identified HLA-C-restricted and well-studied HLA-B-restricted ones. Public TCR beta signatures marked donors with CMV infection and the matching HLA. Study-wide points: Dominant in the ex vivo response were TCR beta clonotypes restricted by HLA-C and specific for CMV. Carriage of CMV together with the relevant HLA was identifiable through cumulative public TCR beta family frequency.

The germline CDR1 and CDR2 sequences are SEHNR and FQNEAQ (reference sequence). The V end was cut by 6 bases, the J end by 0 bases, with 21 bases between. The CDR3 is 17 amino acids. This clonotype was counted between two and nine times. Its antigen is unidentified. TCRdb itself ran the reads through MiXCR, one entry per CDR3 protein. The sample records approximately 1,000,000 distinct CDR3 sequences, around a third being singletons. J is TRBJ2-7 and V is TRBV7-9; weak D call: TRBD2 (5 bases). This TCR came from a human donor in good health (CMV status not recorded). Some clones in this sample may be carry-over from other donors' samples. This sample comprised cultured CD8+ T cells from PBMCs, obtained from culture after CMV antigen stimulation. The CDR3 protein is CASSFFGSSDYSYEQYF. The CDR3 DNA reads TGTGCCAGCAGTTTTTTTGGGAGCTCCGATTACTCCTACGAGCAGTACTTC.